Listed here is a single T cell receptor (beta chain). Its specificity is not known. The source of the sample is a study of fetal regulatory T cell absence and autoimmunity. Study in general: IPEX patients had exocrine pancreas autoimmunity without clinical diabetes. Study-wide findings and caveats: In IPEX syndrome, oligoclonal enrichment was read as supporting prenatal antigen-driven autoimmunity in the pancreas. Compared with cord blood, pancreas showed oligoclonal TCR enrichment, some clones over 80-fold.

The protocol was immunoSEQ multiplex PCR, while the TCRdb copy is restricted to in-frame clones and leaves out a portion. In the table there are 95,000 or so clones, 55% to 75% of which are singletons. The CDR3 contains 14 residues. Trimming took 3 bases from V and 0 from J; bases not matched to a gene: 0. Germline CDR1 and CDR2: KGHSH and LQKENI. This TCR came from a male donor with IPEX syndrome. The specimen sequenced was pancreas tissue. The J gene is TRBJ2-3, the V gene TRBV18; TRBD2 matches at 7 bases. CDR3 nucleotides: TGTGCCAGCTCACCGGGGGGGAGCACAGATACGCAGTATTTT. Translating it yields CASSPGGSTDTQYF.